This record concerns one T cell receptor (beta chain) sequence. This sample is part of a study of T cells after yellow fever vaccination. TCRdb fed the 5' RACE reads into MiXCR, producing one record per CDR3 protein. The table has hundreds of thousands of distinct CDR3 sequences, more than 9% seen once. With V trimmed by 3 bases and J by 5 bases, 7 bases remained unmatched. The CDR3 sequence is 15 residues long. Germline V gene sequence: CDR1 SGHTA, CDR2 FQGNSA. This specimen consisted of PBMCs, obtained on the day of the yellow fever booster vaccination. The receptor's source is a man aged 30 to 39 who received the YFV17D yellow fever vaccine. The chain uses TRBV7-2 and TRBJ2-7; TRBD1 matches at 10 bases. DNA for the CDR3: TGTGCCAGCAGCTTTGCCGGGACAGGGGTCCACGAGCAGTACTTC. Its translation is CASSFAGTGVHEQYF.